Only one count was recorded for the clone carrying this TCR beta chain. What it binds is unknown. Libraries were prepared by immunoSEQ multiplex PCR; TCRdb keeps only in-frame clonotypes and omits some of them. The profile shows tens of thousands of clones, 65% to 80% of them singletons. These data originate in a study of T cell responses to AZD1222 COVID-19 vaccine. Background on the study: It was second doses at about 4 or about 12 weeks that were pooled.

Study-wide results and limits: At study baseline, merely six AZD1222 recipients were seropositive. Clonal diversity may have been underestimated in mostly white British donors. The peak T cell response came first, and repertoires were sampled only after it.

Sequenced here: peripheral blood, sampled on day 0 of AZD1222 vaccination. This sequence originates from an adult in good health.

CDR3 loop: CATSGGTADQPQHF. Written as DNA, the CDR3 is TGTGCCACCAGTGGGGGGACAGCCGATCAGCCCCAGCATTTT. V usage is TRBV24-1 and J usage is TRBJ1-5, with 7 positions matching TRBD1. This CDR3 is 14 amino acids long. The junction had 5 bases not matched to a gene; V was cut back by 5 bases and J by 5 bases. Germline CDR1 is KGHDR and CDR2 is SFDVKD.